This T cell receptor beta chain was found in a study of OX40 agonist ivuxolimab in advanced cancers. Only in-frame clones appear in the TCRdb table, and some are missing; sequencing was by immunoSEQ multiplex PCR. This table has tens of thousands of clones, less than 95% appearing once. Germline V gives CDR1 SGHDT, CDR2 YYEEEE. The CDR3 runs 14 residues. Trimming removed 6 bases from V and 3 bases from J, with 13 bases in between. The source of this sequence is an adult with an advanced solid tumor such as melanoma, head and neck, liver or kidney cancer. The J gene is TRBJ2-4, the V gene TRBV5-6; possibly TRBD1 for D (5 bases). The material was CD4+ or CD8+ T cells sorted from blood, obtained in a trial of the OX40 agonist ivuxolimab. CDR3 in amino acids: CASTWQGGKNIQYF. In nucleotides, the CDR3 is TGTGCCAGCACCTGGCAGGGTGGCAAAAACATTCAGTACTTC.